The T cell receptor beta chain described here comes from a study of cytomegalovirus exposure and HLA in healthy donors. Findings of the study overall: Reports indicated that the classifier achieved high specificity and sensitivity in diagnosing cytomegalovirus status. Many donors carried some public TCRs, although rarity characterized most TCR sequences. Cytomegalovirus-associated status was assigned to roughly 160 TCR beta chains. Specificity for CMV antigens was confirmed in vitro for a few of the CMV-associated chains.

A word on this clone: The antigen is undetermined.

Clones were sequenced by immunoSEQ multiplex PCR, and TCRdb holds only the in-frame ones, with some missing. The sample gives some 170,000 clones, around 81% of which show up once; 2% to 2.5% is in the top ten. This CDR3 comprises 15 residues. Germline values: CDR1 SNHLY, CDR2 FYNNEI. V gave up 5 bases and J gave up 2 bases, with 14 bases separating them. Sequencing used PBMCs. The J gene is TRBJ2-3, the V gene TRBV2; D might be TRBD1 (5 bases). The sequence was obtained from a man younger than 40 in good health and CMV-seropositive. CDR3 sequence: CASSTQGMYTDTQYF. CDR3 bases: TGTGCCAGCAGTACTCAGGGAATGTACACAGATACGCAGTATTTT.